This T cell receptor (beta chain) was retrieved from a study of blood T cell repertoires in COVID-19. Across the study: Acute-phase and convalescent COVID-19 samples originated in the United States, Italy and Spain. PBMCs, B-cell-depleted T cells, or T cells provided the cDNA or gDNA that made up the material.

The CDR3 length is 16 residues. The germline CDR1 and CDR2 sequences are SEHNR and FQNEAQ (reference sequence). Unmatched junction bases numbered 12, after V lost 7 bases and J lost 4 bases. Source study methods: It was from reference gene primer amplification that nucleated cell counts were estimated. The assay was immunoSEQ multiplex PCR, and TCRdb's table has in-frame clones only and misses some. V, J and clone size derive from that table, while D and trimming were established from the DNA sequence. Among 410,000 or so clones listed, 75% to 90% were seen once. Seattle's enrolled individuals joined amid active infection and were then monitored longitudinally.

The sequenced material came from peripheral blood. The rearrangement links TRBV7-9 to TRBJ2-2; TRBD1 aligns across 7 bases. The receptor was isolated from a woman in her thirties or forties with COVID-19, enrolled during active disease. The CDR3 reads CASTKGPGGGTGELFF. The CDR3, as DNA: TGTGCCAGCACCAAGGGTCCAGGGGGTGGCACCGGGGAGCTGTTTTTT.